This T cell receptor beta chain was identified during a study of graft-versus-host responses after intestinal transplantation. As for the study in general: Multivisceral, liver-intestinal, or isolated intestinal grafts were transplanted into recipients. Study conclusions and caveats: Peak circulating GvH clone levels were associated with early post-transplant HvG declines. GvH clones appeared in recipient marrow, some first in ileum or blood.

Investigators treated the graft tissue so that it released intraepithelial and lamina propria lymphocytes. This CDR3 is 14 amino acids long. The V gene's germline CDR1 is SGHTS and CDR2 YDEGEE. The ends were cut back, 0 bases at V and 7 bases at J, with 13 bases in the middle. As concerns this clone: Its matching antigen is unknown.

Sequencing used immunoSEQ multiplex PCR; TCRdb keeps in-frame clones, though not all of them. Of about 830 clones listed, over 75% were seen once; the top ten hold under 25%. The chain carries TRBV5-8 and TRBJ2-5, with D tentatively TRBD2 (6 bases). Sequenced material: ileum tissue, taken around 22 days after intestinal transplant. The sequence was collected from a human patient who received an intestinal transplant, so some T cells may come from the graft donor. The chain's CDR3 is CASSLGGDRPTQYF. CDR3 bases: TGTGCCAGCAGCTTGGGCGGGGACCGGCCGACCCAGTACTTC.